The 25 T cell receptor beta chains reported below all come from one sample, sequenced in a study of T cells in localized non-small cell lung cancer (TCRdb year 2020). The protocol used for the library was the immunoSEQ multiplex PCR assay. This is the immuneACCESS table as TCRdb keeps it, with only in-frame sequences that have V and J called. A part of the clones is gone; compared with another copy, unresolved V genes explain less than half, and the rest is unexplained. This sample gives under 65,000 clones in total; about 80% of them show up just once. Just under 20% of the sample rests with the top ten. This specimen consisted of peripheral blood, obtained before any cancer treatment. All receptors come from a female donor over 55 with stage II squamous cell lung carcinoma.

V usage is TRBV19 and J usage is TRBJ1-6; no clear D gene. V was trimmed by 8 bases and J by 5 bases, leaving 19 bases between them. Germline V gene sequence: CDR1 LNHDA, CDR2 SQIVND (reference sequence). There are 16 residues in the CDR3. As DNA, the CDR3 is TGTGCCAGTGCACGCGTCGGGGTAAGGGATAATTCACCCCTCCACTTT. Residues: CASARVGVRDNSPLHF.

The chain is built from TRBV7-9 and TRBJ1-1; D uncertain. V dropped 1 base and J dropped 11 bases, with 14 bases sitting between them. The germline CDR1 and CDR2 sequences are SEHNR and FQNEAQ (reference sequence). This CDR3 comprises 13 residues. CDR3 sequence (DNA): TGTGCCAGCAGCTTAGGTGGGCATCGGGATGCTTTCTTT. It specifies CASSLGGHRDAFF.

The V and J genes are TRBV4-1 and TRBJ1-2; 7 bases are a match to TRBD1. CDR3 size: 16 residues. CDR1 is MGHRA and CDR2 is YSYEKL in the germline V gene. With V trimmed by 0 bases and J by 3 bases, 7 bases remained unmatched. Here the CDR3 reads CASSQDPNRGDYGYTF. Here the CDR3 DNA reads TGCGCCAGCAGCCAAGATCCCAACAGGGGCGACTATGGCTACACCTTC.

The chain employs TRBV19 and TRBJ1-1; TRBD1 aligns across 12 bases. The length of the CDR3 is 15 residues. V gave up 5 bases and J gave up 4 bases; unmatched junction bases: 5. Per germline, CDR1 LNHDA and CDR2 SQIVND (reference sequence). The CDR3 region is CASSPGQGATTEAFF. The CDR3 bases are TGTGCCAGTAGTCCGGGACAGGGGGCCACCACTGAAGCTTTCTTT.

The chain employs TRBV6-5 and TRBJ1-2; D is undetermined. Per germline, CDR1 MNHEY and CDR2 SVGAGI. Trimming took off 8 bases at V and 2 bases at J, with 9 bases between the two ends. CDR3 length equals 12 residues. CDR3 nucleotide sequence: TGTGCCAGCGCCGGCCCAAACTATGGCTACACCTTC. It codes for CASAGPNYGYTF.

This chain uses TRBV6-1 with TRBJ1-1; 8 bases align to TRBD1. This CDR3 spans 15 amino acids. Germline V CDR1 and CDR2: MNHNS, SASEGT. Losses at the gene ends were 4 bases for V and 1 base for J; bases not matched to a gene: 5. CDR3 nucleotide sequence: TGTGCCAGCAGTGCTTCGACAGGGGCGAACACTGAAGCTTTCTTT. It codes for CASSASTGANTEAFF.

The V and J genes are TRBV11-2 and TRBJ2-6; a possible D gene is TRBD1 (5 bases). Trimming stripped 11 bases from V and 0 bases from J, with 8 bases between. Germline CDR1 and CDR2: SGHAT and FQNNGV. This CDR3 comprises 13 residues. This CDR3 reads CAAGASGANVLTF. CDR3 nucleotides: TGTGCCGCTGGGGCCTCTGGGGCCAACGTCCTGACTTTC.

The chain combines TRBV7-2 with TRBJ1-4; a weak D match, TRBD1 (5 bases). V was pared by 0 bases and J by 3 bases, with 11 bases between. The V gene's germline CDR1 is SGHTA and CDR2 FQGNSA. This CDR3 has 16 amino acids. This chain's CDR3 is CASSLAVGGANEKLFF. The CDR3 DNA follows: TGTGCCAGCAGCTTAGCGGTTGGAGGGGCTAATGAAAAACTGTTTTTT.

This chain joins TRBV18 and TRBJ1-1; D gene uncertain. V was cut by 2 bases and J by 4 bases, with 2 bases left in between. CDR1 is KGHSH and CDR2 is LQKENI in the germline V gene. The CDR3 runs 11 residues. CDR3 nucleotides: TGTGCCAGCTCACCAAGCACTGAAGCTTTCTTT. Residues: CASSPSTEAFF.

V usage is TRBV1 and J usage is TRBJ2-1; the table calls TRBD2, which could not be checked here. TRBV1 is assigned pseudogene status. The CDR3 is 17 residues long. The CDR3 DNA follows: TGCACCAGCAGCCGGAATATTGCGGGGGGACTTTACAATGAGCAGTTCTTC. It specifies CTSSRNIAGGLYNEQFF.

This rearrangement joins TRBV19 to TRBJ2-7; 11 nucleotides agree with TRBD1. Looked up from germline, CDR1 is LNHDA and CDR2 is SQIVND (reference sequence). This CDR3 comprises 15 residues. Trimming at V came to 6 bases and at J to 3 bases, leaving 7 bases not matched to a gene. The chain's CDR3 is CASSRTGGIDYEQYF. As DNA, the CDR3 is TGTGCCAGTAGCCGGACAGGGGGCATCGACTACGAGCAGTACTTC.

This clone was counted between two and nine times. The chain carries TRBV6-6 and TRBJ2-7; D might be TRBD1 or TRBD2, each matching 6 bases. V lost 5 bases, J lost 5 bases, and 22 bases lay in between. The germline CDR1 and CDR2 sequences are MNHNY and SVGAGI (reference sequence). This CDR3 has 16 amino acids. The CDR3 DNA reads as TGTGCCAGCAGTGGGGGAGGTGGGGGGCGCGTCCACGAGCAGTACTTC. Amino acid sequence: CASSGGGGGRVHEQYF.

This chain connects TRBV7-9 to TRBJ2-1; the match to TRBD2 covers 9 bases. This CDR3 contains 15 residues. With 5 bases clipped from V and 4 bases from J, the junction kept 6 bases outside the gene matches. Germline V gene lookup returns CDR1 SEHNR and CDR2 FQNEAQ (reference sequence). In nucleotides, the CDR3 is TGTGCCAGCAGCCCCGCGGGGGGGCCTTACAATGAGCAGTTCTTC. Encoded protein: CASSPAGGPYNEQFF.

This chain joins TRBV6-1 and TRBJ1-2; weak D call: TRBD1 (6 bases). V lost 3 bases and J 8 bases, leaving 10 bases between the germline ends. This CDR3 spans 12 amino acids. CDR1 is MNHNS, CDR2 SASEGT, per germline. CDR3 DNA sequence: TGTGCCAGCAGTGATGGGGGGCTCGGCTACACCTTC. Translation gives CASSDGGLGYTF.

The chain combines TRBV9 with TRBJ1-2, with TRBD1 as a possible D gene (6 bases). Germline CDR1 SGDLS, CDR2 YYNGEE. The V gene lost 0 bases and the J gene lost 4 bases, with 7 bases spanning the gap. CDR3 size: 13 residues. This CDR3 is CASSVEGVYGYTF. CDR3 in DNA: TGTGCCAGCAGCGTAGAGGGGGTCTATGGCTACACCTTC.

The chain carries TRBV7-2 and TRBJ1-2, with 11 nucleotides matching TRBD1. V lost 1 base to trimming and J lost 1 base; unmatched junction nucleotides: 2. Looked up from germline, CDR1 is SGHTA and CDR2 is FQGNSA. The CDR3 is 16 residues long. DNA of the CDR3: TGTGCCAGCAGCTTAGTCGGGACAGGGGGTAACTATGGCTACACCTTC. Amino acid sequence: CASSLVGTGGNYGYTF. Full variable domain (missing parts from reference TRBV7-2 and TRBJ1-2): GAGVSQSPSNKVTEKGKDVELRCDPISGHTALYWYRQSLGQGLEFLIYFQGNSAPDKSGLPSDRFSAERTGGSVSTLTIQRTQQEDSAVYLCASSLVGTGGNYGYTFGSGTRLTVV.

This clone is categorized as large. J is TRBJ1-1 and V is TRBV27; the match to TRBD1 covers 8 bases. With V trimmed by 2 bases and J by 4 bases, 6 bases remained unmatched. CDR1 and CDR2 (germline): MNHEY, SMNVEV (reference sequence). This CDR3 is built from 15 residues. The CDR3 loop is CASSLGQGLSTEAFF. The DNA for the CDR3 is TGTGCCAGCAGTTTAGGACAGGGTTTGAGCACTGAAGCTTTCTTT.

This chain uses TRBV27 with TRBJ2-3; D perhaps matches TRBD2 (6 bases). CDR1 is MNHEY and CDR2 is SMNVEV in the germline V gene (reference sequence). The CDR3 consists of 14 residues. Between the trimmed V and J ends, which lost 4 bases and 7 bases, there was a span of 15 bases. DNA of the CDR3: TGTGCCAGCAGTTCGGGCGGGGCCCGATATACGCAGTATTTT. Its protein product is CASSSGGARYTQYF.

The chain links TRBV19 to TRBJ2-1, with 7 bases identical to TRBD2. Trimming removed 6 bases from V and 4 bases from J; junction bases left unmatched: 3. This CDR3 region has 13 residues. The germline V gene encodes CDR1 LNHDA and CDR2 SQIVND (reference sequence). The CDR3 DNA follows: TGTGCCAGTAGCGGGGGGTGGTACAATGAGCAGTTCTTC. Translated, it gives CASSGGWYNEQFF.

This clone was seen many times. The CDR3 here is CASSSDKGQGTRTGELFF. CDR3 coding DNA: TGTGCCAGCAGCTCAGATAAAGGACAGGGAACGAGGACCGGGGAGCTGTTTTTT. The rearrangement links TRBV11-2 to TRBJ2-2, with 8 bases identical to TRBD1. Per the germline V gene, CDR1 is SGHAT and CDR2 is FQNNGV. The CDR3 length is 18 residues. V was clipped by 4 bases and J by 5 bases; unmatched bases: 15.

The genes are TRBV21-1 and TRBJ2-3; whether TRBD1, the table's D call, matches the DNA was not checked. TRBV21-1 is given as a pseudogene. The CDR3 runs 13 residues. DNA of the CDR3: TGTGCCAGCAGCATCCGACAGCCGATCCGGCCCCTTTTT. This gives the protein CASSIRQPIRPLF.

A single count supports this clone. This chain joins TRBV5-4 and TRBJ1-2; D is unclear. Germline V CDR1 and CDR2: SGHNT, YYREEE (reference sequence). The CDR3 loop spans 14 amino acids. V lost 1 base and J 6 bases, leaving 13 bases between the germline ends. As DNA, the CDR3 is TGTGCCAGCAGCTTGAACAGCATGTCCGATGGCTACACCTTC. As protein: CASSLNSMSDGYTF. The full variable domain, completed using reference TRBV5-4 and TRBJ1-2, is ETGVTQSPTHLIKTRGQQVTLRCSSQSGHNTVSWYQQALGQGPQFIFQYYREEENGRGNFPPRFSGLQFPNYSSELNVNALELDDSALYLCASSLNSMSDGYTFGSGTRLTVV.

The chain joins TRBV6-5 to TRBJ2-7; no firm D call. The germline V and J ends were trimmed by 6 bases and 7 bases, with 10 bases remaining between them. The CDR3 has 11 amino acids. Germline V CDR1 and CDR2: MNHEY, SVGAGI. Here the CDR3 DNA reads TGTGCCAGCAGCGATATTTGGGAGCAGTACTTC. As protein: CASSDIWEQYF.

This rearrangement joins TRBV30 to TRBJ2-5; the match to TRBD1 covers 7 bases. Germline V gene data show CDR1 as GTSNPN and CDR2 as SVGIG (reference sequence). CDR3 size: 13 residues. The junction had 5 bases not matched to a gene; V was cut back by 6 bases and J by 1 base. The CDR3 DNA is TGTGCCTGCGGACAGGCGATCCAAGAGACCCAGTACTTC. The encoded protein is CACGQAIQETQYF. Full variable domain (missing parts from reference TRBV30 and TRBJ2-5): SQTIHQWPATLVQPVGSPLSLECTVEGTSNPNLYWYRQAAGRGLQLLFYSVGIGQISSEVPQNLSASRPQDRQFILSSKKLLLSDSGFYLCACGQAIQETQYFGPGTRLLVL.

This chain links TRBV6-5 with TRBJ2-7; D is unclear. Germline V gene lookup returns CDR1 MNHEY and CDR2 SVGAGI. Trimming pared 6 bases from V and 7 bases from J, leaving 7 bases between. This CDR3 region has 10 residues. The CDR3 sequence: CASRNGEQYF. The CDR3 DNA reads as TGTGCCAGCAGGAACGGGGAGCAGTACTTC.